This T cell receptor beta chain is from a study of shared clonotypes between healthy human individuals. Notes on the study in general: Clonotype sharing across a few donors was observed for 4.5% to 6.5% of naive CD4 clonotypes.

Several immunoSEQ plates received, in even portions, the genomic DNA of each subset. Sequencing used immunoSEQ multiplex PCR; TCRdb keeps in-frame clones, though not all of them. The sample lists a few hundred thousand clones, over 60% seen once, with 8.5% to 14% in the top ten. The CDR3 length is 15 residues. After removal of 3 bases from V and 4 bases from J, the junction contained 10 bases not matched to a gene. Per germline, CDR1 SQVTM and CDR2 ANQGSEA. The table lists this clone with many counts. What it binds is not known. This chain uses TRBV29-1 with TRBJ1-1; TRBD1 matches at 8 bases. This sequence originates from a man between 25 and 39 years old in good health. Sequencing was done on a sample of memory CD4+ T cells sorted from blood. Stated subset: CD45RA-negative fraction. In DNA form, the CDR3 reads TGCAGCGTTGAGTTCCAACAGGGGGGGGCCACTGAAGCTTTCTTT. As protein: CSVEFQQGGATEAFF.